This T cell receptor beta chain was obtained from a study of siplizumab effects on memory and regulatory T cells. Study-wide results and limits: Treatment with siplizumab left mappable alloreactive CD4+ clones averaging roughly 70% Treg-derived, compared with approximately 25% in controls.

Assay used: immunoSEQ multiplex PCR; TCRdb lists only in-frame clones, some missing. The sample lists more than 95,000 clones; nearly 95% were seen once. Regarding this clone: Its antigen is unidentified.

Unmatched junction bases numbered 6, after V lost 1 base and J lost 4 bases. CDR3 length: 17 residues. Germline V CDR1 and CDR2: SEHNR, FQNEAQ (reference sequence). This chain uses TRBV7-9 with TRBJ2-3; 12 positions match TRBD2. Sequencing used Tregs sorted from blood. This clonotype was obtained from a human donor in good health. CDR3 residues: CASSLVPLAGGPDTQYF. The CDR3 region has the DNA TGTGCCAGCAGCTTAGTCCCGCTAGCGGGAGGGCCAGATACGCAGTATTTT.